The 13 T cell receptor beta chains given below trace back to one sample, sequenced in a study of memory CD4+ T cells and cytomegalovirus serostatus. Single viable CD3+CD4+CD8-CD45RO+ cells were sorted as the memory CD4+ T cells. TCRdb's copy holds only in-frame clones and misses some; the assay was immunoSEQ multiplex PCR. This table has about 82,000 clones, approximately 80% appearing once. Sequencing was done on a sample of memory CD4+ T cells from blood. The receptors shown here come from an adult in good health and CMV-seronegative.

The chain carries TRBV5-1 and TRBJ1-1; D ambiguous. The germline V gene has CDR1 SGHRS and CDR2 YFSETQ. This CDR3 spans 13 amino acids. V gave up 4 bases and J gave up 5 bases, with 12 bases separating them. This chain's CDR3 is CASSLTAGTEAFF. In DNA form, the CDR3 reads TGCGCCAGCAGCCTTACAGCGGGGACTGAAGCTTTCTTT.

This chain's CDR3 is CASSQDISSSQYF. CDR3 in DNA: TGTGCCAGCAGCCAAGATATATCAAGCTCCCAGTACTTC. The chain uses TRBV14 and TRBJ2-5; D is undetermined. The CDR3 is 13 amino acids. V lost 0 bases, J lost 9 bases, and 11 bases lay in between. Per the germline V gene, CDR1 is SGHDN and CDR2 is FVKESK.

The chain employs TRBV6-9 and TRBJ1-5; no clear D gene. Germline V gives CDR1 MNHGY, CDR2 SVAAGI. The length of the CDR3 is 15 residues. Trimming shortened V by 8 bases and J by 0 bases, and 14 bases separated the two germline ends. The CDR3 nucleotides read TGTGCCAGCGGTGGAGTGAGGAATAGCAATCAGCCCCAGCATTTT. Translating it yields CASGGVRNSNQPQHF.

The chain links TRBV2 to TRBJ1-1; D is uncertain. This CDR3 comprises 12 residues. Looked up from germline, CDR1 is SNHLY and CDR2 is FYNNEI. With 1 base removed from V and 0 bases from J, the gap between germline ends came to 0 bases. The CDR3 region has the DNA TGTGCCAGCAGTGAAGTGAACACTGAAGCTTTCTTT. Its protein is CASSEVNTEAFF.

The genes are TRBV5-4 and TRBJ2-5, with D possibly matching TRBD2 (5 bases). Germline V lookup: CDR1 SGHNT, CDR2 YYREEE (reference sequence). V lost 0 bases and J lost 5, with 17 bases in between. CDR3 length: 16 residues. Written as DNA, the CDR3 is TGTGCCAGCAGCTTGGCCGGTCGGGGAATCGCCGAGACCCAGTACTTC. Its protein product is CASSLAGRGIAETQYF.

The rearrangement joins TRBV2 to TRBJ1-5, with D possibly being TRBD1 (5 bases). The germline V and J ends were trimmed by 4 bases and 11 bases, with 15 bases remaining between them. This CDR3 is 13 amino acids long. Germline CDR1 is SNHLY and CDR2 is FYNNEI. The CDR3 DNA reads as TGTGCCAGCAGTGGGGGGGTGTGGACGGCCCAGCATTTT. Translating gives CASSGGVWTAQHF.

The chain combines TRBV7-3 with TRBJ2-3, with 8 bases matching TRBD2. V trimming: 6 bases; J trimming: 3 bases; junction bases outside the gene matches: 8. Germline V gives CDR1 SGHTA, CDR2 FQGTGA. The CDR3 covers 15 residues. The CDR3 DNA reads as TGTGCCAGCAGTTTAGCGGGGATAACTACAGATACGCAGTATTTT. This gives the protein CASSLAGITTDTQYF.

V gene TRBV4-3 combines with J gene TRBJ2-7, with TRBD2 identical over 8 bases. The CDR3 is 15 residues long. The junction had 6 bases not matched to a gene; V was cut back by 4 bases and J by 1 base. CDR1 and CDR2 from the germline V gene are LGHNA and YSLEER. The CDR3 sequence is CASSLDRGGSYEQYF. The CDR3 DNA sequence: TGCGCCAGCAGCCTCGACCGGGGGGGGTCCTACGAGCAGTACTTC.

This clone has more than one count but fewer than ten. The chain has TRBV19 and TRBJ2-7, with D unclear. CDR1 is LNHDA, CDR2 SQIVND, per germline (reference sequence). The CDR3 loop spans 11 amino acids. Trimming cost V 3 bases and J 2 bases, with 2 bases left between them. For the CDR3, the DNA is TGTGCCAGTAGTATTGCCTACGAGCAGTACTTC. This codes for CASSIAYEQYF. The complete variable domain, with remaining parts taken from reference TRBV19 and TRBJ2-7, reads DGGITQSPKYLFRKEGQNVTLSCEQNLNHDAMYWYRQDPGQGLRLIYYSQIVNDFQKGDIAEGYSVSREKKESFPLTVTSAQKNPTAFYLCASSIAYEQYFGPGTRLTVT.

The chain is built from TRBV7-9 and TRBJ2-5, with TRBD1 matching 9 bases. In germline, CDR1 is SEHNR, CDR2 FQNEAQ (reference sequence). The CDR3 has 15 residues. V lost 5 bases, J lost 5 bases, and 9 bases stayed unmatched. This CDR3 reads CASSPHRGPSETQYF. CDR3 sequence (DNA): TGTGCCAGCAGCCCCCACAGGGGGCCTTCTGAGACCCAGTACTTC.

The chain carries TRBV19 and TRBJ1-1; D uncertain. CDR3 length equals 13 residues. V was cut by 3 bases and J by 1 base, with 6 bases left in between. Germline V CDR1 and CDR2: LNHDA, SQIVND (reference sequence). CDR3 coding DNA: TGTGCCAGTAGTATTAGGGAGAACACTGAAGCTTTCTTT. This gives the protein CASSIRENTEAFF.

The V gene is TRBV18, the J gene TRBJ1-2; possible D gene TRBD1, 5 bases. Germline values: CDR1 KGHSH, CDR2 LQKENI. The length of the CDR3 is 15 residues. Trimming left V 2 bases short and J 4 bases short, with 14 bases between. Here the CDR3 DNA reads TGTGCCAGCTCACCAAGCGCCGGACAACCCTATGGCTACACCTTC. The encoded protein is CASSPSAGQPYGYTF.

V usage is TRBV30 and J usage is TRBJ2-5, with TRBD2 matching over 14 bases. Germline V CDR1 and CDR2: GTSNPN, SVGIG (reference sequence). This CDR3 region has 13 residues. The CDR3 protein is CGTSGGFQETQYF. Written as DNA, the CDR3 is TGTGGGACTAGCGGGGGGTTCCAAGAGACCCAGTACTTC.